This TCR beta chain was recorded in a study of shared clonotypes between healthy human individuals. The overall study: Two women and a few men aged 18 to 49 served as donors. Overall study findings and caveats: Sharing of clonotypes among donors was expected to vary with sequencing depth.

Trimming took 2 bases from V and 12 from J, leaving 17 bases between them. The CDR3 contains 14 residues. Germline values: CDR1 MNHNS, CDR2 SASEGT. Comments on this clone: Its matching antigen is unknown.

It was into CD45RA+ naive and CD45RA-negative memory subsets that the CD4+ cells were split. The data were produced by immunoSEQ multiplex PCR, yet TCRdb's version contains in-frame clones alone and is incomplete. The sample consists of 2,500,000 or so clones, 90% to 95% of them appearing once. The source of this sequence is a man between 18 and 29 years old in good health. Some clones in this sample may be carry-over from other donors' samples. Sequencing used naive CD4+ T cells from PBMCs. Subset given: CD45RA+ positively selected. The chain employs TRBV6-1 and TRBJ2-4; no reliable D call. The CDR3: CASSESPDLSSQYF. CDR3 bases: TGTGCCAGCAGTGAATCCCCAGACCTAAGTAGTCAGTACTTC.